The rows below give T cell receptor beta chains drawn from one sample of a study of tumor-infiltrating lymphocytes in oesophageal squamous cell carcinoma. MiXCR was run by TCRdb on the PCR reads, yielding one entry per CDR3 protein. This table holds around 12,000 distinct CDR3 sequences, around 48% found once. Material: esophageal tumor tissue. These receptors were taken from a female donor with esophageal squamous cell carcinoma. Both conserved end residues are part of each CDR3. A D gene is named only where the DNA matches it firmly. For some rows the clone size is stated as once, few or many, or as a class when expanded; others skip it.

V gene	D gene	clone size	J gene	CDR3 protein	CDR3 DNA
TRBV11-1	.	once	TRBJ2-7	CASSSGLGWGDEQYF	TGTGCCAGCAGCTCGGGCCTTGGCTGGGGCGATGAGCAGTACTTC
TRBV7-9	TRBD1	.	TRBJ2-3	CASSTTDQGARTDTQYF	TGTGCCAGCAGCACCACTGACCAGGGGGCCCGCACAGATACGCAGTATTTT
TRBV7-4	TRBD1	.	TRBJ2-6	CASSLDRDRGEFF	TGTGCCAGCAGCTTAGACCGGGACAGGGGTGAGTTCTTT
TRBV4-1	.	few	TRBJ1-1	CASSQEGAWGTEAFF	TGCGCCAGCAGCCAAGAGGGGGCTTGGGGCACTGAAGCTTTCTTT
TRBV7-2	.	.	TRBJ2-2	CASSLSGTGELFF	TGTGCCAGCAGCTTATCGGGGACCGGGGAGCTGTTTTTT
TRBV7-4	TRBD2	.	TRBJ2-1	CASSPVSGGAYNEQFF	TGTGCCAGCAGCCCCGTTAGCGGGGGGGCCTACAATGAGCAGTTCTTC
TRBV7-8	.	.	TRBJ2-1	CASSGRGSSYNEQFF	TGTGCCAGCAGCGGCAGGGGATCCTCCTACAATGAGCAGTTCTTC
TRBV7-9	TRBD1	many	TRBJ1-2	CASSLDGTVYGYTF	TGTGCCAGCAGCTTAGACGGGACAGTGTATGGCTACACCTTC
TRBV7-2	TRBD2	.	TRBJ2-1	CASIEGGPYNEQFF	TGTGCCAGCATCGAGGGAGGGCCGTACAATGAGCAGTTCTTC
TRBV11-2	.	many	TRBJ2-1	CASRQGSSYNEQFF	TGTGCCAGCCGGCAGGGGTCCTCCTACAATGAGCAGTTCTTC
TRBV7-9	.	.	TRBJ2-7	CASSSSSYEQYF	TGTGCCAGCAGTTCGAGCTCCTACGAGCAGTACTTC
TRBV12-3/TRBV12-4	TRBD2	medium-sized	TRBJ2-1	CASRGLAGKNYNEQFF	TGTGCCAGCAGGGGACTAGCGGGAAAAAACTACAATGAGCAGTTCTTC
TRBV28	.	once	TRBJ2-1	CASSPRGGISYNEQFF	TGTGCCAGCAGTCCGAGGGGCGGGATCTCCTACAATGAGCAGTTCTTC
TRBV6-5	.	once	TRBJ1-4	CASSYRQTNEKLFF	TGTGCCAGCAGTTACAGGCAGACAAATGAAAAACTGTTTTTT
TRBV7-8	.	large	TRBJ1-4	CASSLYAGSNEKLFF	TGTGCCAGCAGCTTATATGCAGGGTCTAATGAAAAACTGTTTTTT
TRBV6-1	TRBD1	many	TRBJ1-2	CASREWTGANYGYTF	TGTGCCAGCAGGGAGTGGACAGGGGCCAACTATGGCTACACCTTC
TRBV7-8	TRBD2	.	TRBJ2-5	CASSFLAGGETQYF	TGTGCCAGCAGCTTCCTAGCGGGAGGTGAGACCCAGTACTTC
TRBV12-5	.	many	TRBJ1-1	CASGPSYTEAFF	TGTGCTAGTGGTCCCTCGTACACTGAAGCTTTCTTT
TRBV5-8	.	many	TRBJ1-1	CASSLGWGGGTEAFF	TGTGCCAGCAGCTTGGGTTGGGGGGGTGGCACTGAAGCTTTCTTT
TRBV7-6	TRBD1	.	TRBJ2-5	CASSTPGGVETQYF	TGTGCCAGCAGCACTCCAGGGGGCGTGGAGACCCAGTACTTC
TRBV12-3/TRBV12-4	TRBD1	.	TRBJ1-1	CASSLNRGTEAFF	TGTGCCAGCAGCCTTAACAGGGGAACTGAAGCTTTCTTT
TRBV10-3	TRBD2	.	TRBJ2-5	CAISPTSVQETQYF	TGTGCCATCAGCCCCACTAGCGTTCAAGAGACCCAGTACTTC